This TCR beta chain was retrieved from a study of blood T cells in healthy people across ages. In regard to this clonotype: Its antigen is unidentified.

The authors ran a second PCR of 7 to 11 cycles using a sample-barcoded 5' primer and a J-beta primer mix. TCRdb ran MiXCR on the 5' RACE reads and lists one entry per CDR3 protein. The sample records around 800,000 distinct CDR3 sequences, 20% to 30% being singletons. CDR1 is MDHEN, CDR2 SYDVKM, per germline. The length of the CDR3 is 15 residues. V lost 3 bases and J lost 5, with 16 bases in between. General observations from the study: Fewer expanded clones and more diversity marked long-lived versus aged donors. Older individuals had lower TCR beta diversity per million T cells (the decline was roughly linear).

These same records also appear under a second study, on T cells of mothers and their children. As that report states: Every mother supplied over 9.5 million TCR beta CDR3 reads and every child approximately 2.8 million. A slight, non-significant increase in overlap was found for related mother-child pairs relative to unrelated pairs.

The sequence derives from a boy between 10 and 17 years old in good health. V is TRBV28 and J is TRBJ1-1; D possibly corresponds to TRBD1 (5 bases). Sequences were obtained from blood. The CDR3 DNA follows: TGTGCCAGCAGTTTTCAACGGGGGGTGGGGACTGAAGCTTTCTTT. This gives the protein CASSFQRGVGTEAFF.